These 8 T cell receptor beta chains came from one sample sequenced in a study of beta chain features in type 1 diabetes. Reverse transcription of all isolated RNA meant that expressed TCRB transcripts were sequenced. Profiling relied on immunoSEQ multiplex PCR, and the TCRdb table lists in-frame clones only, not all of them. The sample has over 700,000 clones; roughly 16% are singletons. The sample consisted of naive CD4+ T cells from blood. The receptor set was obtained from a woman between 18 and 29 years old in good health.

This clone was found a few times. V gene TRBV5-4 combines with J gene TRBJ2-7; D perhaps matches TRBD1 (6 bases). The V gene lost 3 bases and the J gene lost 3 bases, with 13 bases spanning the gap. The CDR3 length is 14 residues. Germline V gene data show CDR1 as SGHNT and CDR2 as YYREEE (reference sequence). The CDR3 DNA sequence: TGTGCCAGCAGCTCAAGAGCGGACAGCTACGAGCAGTACTTC. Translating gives CASSSRADSYEQYF.

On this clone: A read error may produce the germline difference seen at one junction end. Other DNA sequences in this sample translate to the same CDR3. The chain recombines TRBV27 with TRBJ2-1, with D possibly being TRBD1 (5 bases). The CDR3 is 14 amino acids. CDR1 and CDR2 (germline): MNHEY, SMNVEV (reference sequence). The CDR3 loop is CASSFRGSYNEQFF. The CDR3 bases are TGCGCCAGCAGTTTTAGGGGCTCCTACAATGAGCAGTTCTTC.

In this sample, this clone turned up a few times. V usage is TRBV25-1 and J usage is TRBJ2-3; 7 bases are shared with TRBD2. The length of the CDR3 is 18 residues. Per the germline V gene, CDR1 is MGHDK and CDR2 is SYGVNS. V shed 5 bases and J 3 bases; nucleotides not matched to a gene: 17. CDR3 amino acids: CASSLSWFQGGLTDTQYF. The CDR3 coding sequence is TGTGCCAGCAGTTTAAGTTGGTTTCAGGGAGGGCTGACAGATACGCAGTATTTT.

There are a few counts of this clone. This chain's CDR3 is CASSLARGPDNEQFF. CDR3 DNA: TGTGCCAGCAGCTTAGCGAGGGGACCTGACAATGAGCAGTTCTTC. V and J are TRBV7-9 and TRBJ2-1, with D perhaps TRBD1 or TRBD2 (5 bases each). The germline V and J ends were trimmed by 0 bases and 5 bases, with 11 bases remaining between them. The germline V gene encodes CDR1 SEHNR and CDR2 FQNEAQ (reference sequence). The CDR3 consists of 15 residues.

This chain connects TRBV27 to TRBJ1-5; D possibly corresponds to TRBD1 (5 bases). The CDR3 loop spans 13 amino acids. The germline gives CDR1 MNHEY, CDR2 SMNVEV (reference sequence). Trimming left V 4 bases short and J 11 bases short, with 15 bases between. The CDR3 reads CASSSRELGTQHF. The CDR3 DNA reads TGTGCCAGCAGTTCCAGGGAACTTGGGACCCAGCATTTT.

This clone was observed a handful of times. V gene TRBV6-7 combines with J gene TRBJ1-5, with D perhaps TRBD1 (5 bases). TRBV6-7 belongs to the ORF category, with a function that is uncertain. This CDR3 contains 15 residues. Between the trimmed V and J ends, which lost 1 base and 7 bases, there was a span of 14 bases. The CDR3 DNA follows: TGTGCCAGCAGTTACTACGGTGGGACCGGACAGCCCCAGCATTTT. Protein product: CASSYYGGTGQPQHF.

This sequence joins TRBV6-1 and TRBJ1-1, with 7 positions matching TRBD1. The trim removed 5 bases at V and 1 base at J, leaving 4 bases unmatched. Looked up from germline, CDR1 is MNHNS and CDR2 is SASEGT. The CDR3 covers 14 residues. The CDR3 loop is CASSLTGWNTEAFF. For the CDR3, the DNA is TGTGCCAGCAGTTTGACAGGGTGGAACACTGAAGCTTTCTTT.

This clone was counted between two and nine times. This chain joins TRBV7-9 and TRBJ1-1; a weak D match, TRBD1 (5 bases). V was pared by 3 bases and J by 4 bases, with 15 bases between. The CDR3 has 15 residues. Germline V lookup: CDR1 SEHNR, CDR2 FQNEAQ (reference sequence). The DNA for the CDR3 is TGTGCCAGCAGCTTGGAGGCAGGGCCTATCACTGAAGCTTTCTTT. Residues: CASSLEAGPITEAFF.